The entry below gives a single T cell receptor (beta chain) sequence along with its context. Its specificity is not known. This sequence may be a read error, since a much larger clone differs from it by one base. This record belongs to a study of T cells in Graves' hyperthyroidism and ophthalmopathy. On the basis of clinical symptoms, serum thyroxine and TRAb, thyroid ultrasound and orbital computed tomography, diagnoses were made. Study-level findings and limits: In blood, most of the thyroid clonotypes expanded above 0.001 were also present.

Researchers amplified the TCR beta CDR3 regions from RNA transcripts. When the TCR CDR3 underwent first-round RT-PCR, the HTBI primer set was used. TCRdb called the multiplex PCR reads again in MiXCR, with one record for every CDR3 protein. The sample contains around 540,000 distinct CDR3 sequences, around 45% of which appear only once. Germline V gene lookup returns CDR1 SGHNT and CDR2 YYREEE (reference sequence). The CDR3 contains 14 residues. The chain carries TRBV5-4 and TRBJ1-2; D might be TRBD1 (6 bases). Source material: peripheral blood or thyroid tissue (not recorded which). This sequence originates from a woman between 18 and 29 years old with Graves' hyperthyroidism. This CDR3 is CASNLDRGVDGYTF. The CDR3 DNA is TGTGCCAGCAACTTGGATAGGGGGGTGGATGGCTACACCTTC.